The 6 T cell receptor beta chains below come from one sample, sequenced in a study of blood T cells in healthy people across ages. A sample-barcoded 5' primer and a J-beta primer mix were used in a second PCR of roughly 6 to 12 cycles. From the 5' RACE reads, TCRdb called clonotypes with MiXCR, one entry per CDR3 protein. The table includes 650,000 to 700,000 distinct CDR3 sequences, roughly half detected once. Sequenced input: blood. Receptor source: a woman aged 80 or over in good health.

Details on this clonotype: It may be a read error: a sequence one base away is much more abundant. V and J are TRBV4-2 and TRBJ2-1, with 12 positions matching TRBD2. The J segment lost 13 bases and the V segment lost 0 bases, leaving 10 bases of the junction unmatched. Looked up from germline, CDR1 is LGHNA and CDR2 is YNFKEQ. The CDR3 spans 16 residues. The CDR3: CASSQEGLAGSRTQFF. The CDR3 DNA is TGTGCCAGCAGCCAAGAAGGACTAGCGGGGAGTCGGACCCAGTTCTTC.

This chain joins TRBV29-1 and TRBJ2-7, with 11 bases that match TRBD2. Germline V lookup: CDR1 SQVTM, CDR2 ANQGSEA. Germline trimming cut 4 bases from V and 6 bases from J; bases unmatched to any gene: 17. The CDR3 runs to 17 residues. The CDR3 region is CSVGEGLSGRAGFEQYF. The DNA for the CDR3 is TGCAGCGTTGGCGAGGGCCTTAGCGGGAGGGCCGGTTTCGAGCAGTACTTC.

The rearrangement links TRBV5-1 to TRBJ2-7, with D hard to call. The CDR3 is made up of 15 amino acids. Trimming took off 2 bases at V and 3 bases at J, with 15 bases between the two ends. CDR1 and CDR2 (germline): SGHRS, YFSETQ. CDR3 bases: TGCGCCAGCAGCTTCATGCCCGAACCGAACTACGAGCAGTACTTC. Translating it yields CASSFMPEPNYEQYF.

This clonotype was picked up many times. The chain carries TRBV28 and TRBJ2-1; 11 bases align to TRBD2. This CDR3 has 16 amino acids. The junction had 4 bases not matched to a gene; V was cut back by 1 base and J by 5 bases. In germline, CDR1 is MDHEN, CDR2 SYDVKM. The CDR3 DNA reads as TGTGCCAGCAGTTTATTCATAGCGGGAGGGAACAATGAGCAGTTCTTC. Amino acid sequence: CASSLFIAGGNNEQFF.

The genes are TRBV5-1 and TRBJ2-1; a possible D gene is TRBD2 (5 bases). V lost 0 bases, J lost 8 bases, and 18 bases lay in between. Germline V CDR1 and CDR2: SGHRS, YFSETQ. This CDR3 comprises 16 residues. The DNA of the CDR3 is TGCGCCAGCAGCTTGGGTGAAGCGGCGGGTACCGATGAGCAGTTCTTC. Residues: CASSLGEAAGTDEQFF. Full variable domain (rest looked up from reference TRBV5-1 and TRBJ2-1): KAGVTQTPRYLIKTRGQQVTLSCSPISGHRSVSWYQQTPGQGLQFLFEYFSETQRNKGNFPGRFSGRQFSNSRSEMNVSTLELGDSALYLCASSLGEAAGTDEQFFGPGTRLTVL.

The chain employs TRBV6-5 and TRBJ1-3; perhaps TRBD1 as D (5 bases). With 2 bases removed from V and 1 base from J, the gap between germline ends came to 9 bases. This CDR3 spans 15 amino acids. The germline gives CDR1 MNHEY, CDR2 SVGAGI. The CDR3 is CASSYAGGSGNTIYF. The DNA of the CDR3 is TGTGCCAGCAGTTACGCGGGGGGATCTGGAAACACCATATATTTT.